What follows describes a single TCR beta chain. Its specificity is not known. This sample was taken from a study of blood T cells in healthy people across ages. Background on the study: In model experiments, template switching was able to capture about one barcoded beta molecule for every two T cells that were present.

Next came a second PCR, run for about 7 to 12 cycles, which used a sample-barcoded 5' primer along with a J-beta primer mix. Using its own MiXCR run on the 5' RACE reads, TCRdb lists one record per CDR3 protein. The sample consists of hundreds of thousands of distinct CDR3 sequences, roughly 56% of them appearing once. Whole-study findings and limits: Nothing was known about donor CMV status, and this possibly confounded expanded clonotype changes. A strong correlation was seen between TCR beta diversity and naive T cell percentage.

Germline V CDR1 and CDR2: SGHDT, YYEEEE. The CDR3 covers 15 residues. The gene calls are TRBV5-6 and TRBJ2-7; 9 positions agree with TRBD1. Gene TRBJ2-5 matches the end of the DNA better, so the J call may be wrong. Sequencing input: blood. This sequence was found in a man in his forties in good health. DNA of the CDR3: TGTGCCAGCAGCAGACGACAGGGGGTCGAAGAGACCCAGTACTTC. It yields the protein CASSRRQGVEETQYF.